Each of the 27 T cell receptor beta chains below was sequenced from the same sample in a study of early T cells in non-severe SARS-CoV-2 infection. TCRdb independently ran MiXCR on the 5' RACE reads; one entry per CDR3 protein. This sample has approximately 69,000 distinct CDR3 sequences, with about an eighth found just once. Material: whole blood, obtained at baseline. The receptors derive from an adult who was a healthcare worker with PCR-confirmed SARS-CoV-2 infection or an uninfected control (not recorded which).

This clonotype appeared a few times. V is TRBV6-6 and J is TRBJ2-3; TRBD2 matches at 16 bases. CDR3 length equals 19 residues. J lost 0 bases, V lost 4 bases, and 7 bases had no gene match. Germline V lookup: CDR1 MNHNY, CDR2 SVGAGI (reference sequence). CDR3 DNA: TGTGCCAGCAGTTTCATGCCGGGACTAGCGGGAGGGAGCACAGATACGCAGTATTTT. Translating gives CASSFMPGLAGGSTDTQYF.

The sample holds many counts of this clonotype. V usage is TRBV11-3 and J usage is TRBJ2-7; TRBD1 is a possible D gene (7 bases). The CDR3 runs 15 residues. Trimming pared 4 bases from V and 0 bases from J, leaving 13 bases between. Germline-derived CDR1 and CDR2 are SGHNT and YENEEA. The DNA of the CDR3 is TGTGCCAGCAGCTCAGGGGGGACTGACTCCTACGAGCAGTACTTC. Its protein product is CASSSGGTDSYEQYF.

The chain is built from TRBV7-3 and TRBJ2-1; tentative D call: TRBD1 (6 bases). Trimming took 2 bases from V and 7 from J, leaving 18 bases between them. The CDR3 consists of 16 residues. Germline loops: CDR1 SGHTA, CDR2 FQGTGA. The CDR3 protein is CASSLGGLAQINEQFF. Written as DNA, the CDR3 is TGTGCCAGCAGCTTAGGGGGCCTAGCTCAGATTAATGAGCAGTTCTTC.

This clonotype came up a few times. This chain links TRBV5-4 with TRBJ1-1; D gene ambiguous. This CDR3 is built from 13 residues. V shed 4 bases and J shed 2 bases, with 9 bases lying between them. From germline, CDR1 is SGHNT and CDR2 YYREEE (reference sequence). Here the CDR3 DNA reads TGTGCCAGCAGCCGGACGGCAAACACTGAAGCTTTCTTT. It translates to CASSRTANTEAFF.

The V gene is TRBV20-1, the J gene TRBJ1-1; D is possibly TRBD1 (5 bases). The CDR3 sequence is 11 residues long. Germline CDR1 DFQATT, CDR2 SNEGSKA (reference sequence). Here the CDR3 DNA reads TGCAGGACCGACAGGAACACTGAAGCTTTCTTT. This encodes CRTDRNTEAFF.

In its sample, this clonotype was seen a few times. The CDR3 DNA reads as TGTGCCAGCAGCTTGGCTTCTGGGGCCAACGTCCTGACTTTC. Amino acids: CASSLASGANVLTF. The rearrangement links TRBV5-5 to TRBJ2-6; D is ambiguous. This CDR3 comprises 14 residues. Germline CDR1 reads SGHKS; CDR2 reads YYEKEE (reference sequence). The V end lost 0 bases, the J end lost 1 base, and 2 bases lay between the germline ends.

This clonotype was detected many times. The V gene is TRBV7-3, the J gene TRBJ2-7; D is possibly TRBD2 (5 bases). Germline CDR1 and CDR2: SGHTA and FQGTGA. The CDR3 spans 14 residues. Between the trimmed V and J ends, which lost 5 bases and 9 bases, there was a span of 20 bases. The CDR3 coding sequence is TGTGCCAGCAGCCCCCAGGAGAGGGCGGATGGGCAGTACTTC. Amino acid sequence: CASSPQERADGQYF.

This clonotype was seen ten or more times. The rearrangement uses TRBV6-6 and TRBJ2-1, with D possibly TRBD2 on 6 matching bases. Germline CDR1 MNHNY, CDR2 SVGAGI (reference sequence). The CDR3 contains 13 residues. V lost 2 bases, J lost 9 bases, and 11 bases lay in between. CDR3 sequence reads: CASSYGTPREQFF. Here the CDR3 DNA reads TGTGCCAGCAGTTACGGGACTCCACGTGAGCAGTTCTTC.

The rearrangement uses TRBV7-2 and TRBJ2-3; 7 bases map to TRBD2. The CDR3 consists of 14 residues. V lost 3 bases, J lost 4 bases, and 4 bases stayed unmatched. Germline CDR1 reads SGHTA; CDR2 reads FQGNSA. CDR3 sequence reads: CASSLGGSADTQYF. Here the CDR3 DNA reads TGTGCCAGCAGCTTGGGCGGGAGCGCAGATACGCAGTATTTT.

J is TRBJ2-3 and V is TRBV19, with 9 bases matching TRBD2. Germline CDR1 LNHDA, CDR2 SQIVND (reference sequence). This CDR3 has 14 residues. Unmatched junction bases numbered 9, after V lost 9 bases and J lost 5 bases. The CDR3 nucleotides are TGTGCCAGCCGTAGCGGGGGACGAATAGATACGCAGTATTTT. It specifies CASRSGGRIDTQYF.

The gene calls are TRBV14 and TRBJ2-3; D call uncertain. The CDR3 consists of 13 residues. The germline gives CDR1 SGHDN, CDR2 FVKESK. Trimming removed 0 bases at V and 7 bases at J, with 8 bases between. DNA of the CDR3: TGTGCCAGCAGCCAAGAAAACTTTAATACGCAGTATTTT. This codes for CASSQENFNTQYF.

Only a few counts were recorded for this clonotype. V usage is TRBV5-1 and J usage is TRBJ2-1; TRBD2 matches at 10 bases. The ends lost 4 bases at V and 4 bases at J; junction bases unmatched: 5. Germline lookup yields CDR1 SGHRS and CDR2 YFSETQ. The CDR3 is 15 residues long. The CDR3 reads CASSVAGGLYNEQFF. The DNA of the CDR3 is TGCGCCAGCAGCGTAGCGGGGGGCCTATACAATGAGCAGTTCTTC.

V and J are TRBV6-6 and TRBJ2-5; the D gene is possibly TRBD1 (6 bases). The V end lost 7 bases, the J end lost 2 bases, and 8 bases lay between the germline ends. CDR3 length: 12 amino acids. Germline CDR1 and CDR2: MNHNY and SVGAGI (reference sequence). The CDR3 DNA reads as TGTGCCAGCACAGGACAGCAAGAGACCCAGTACTTC. It encodes CASTGQQETQYF.

This clonotype was recorded many times. CDR3 sequence reads: CSVEEAWAYNEQFF. For the CDR3, the DNA is TGCAGCGTTGAGGAGGCGTGGGCCTACAATGAGCAGTTCTTC. The rearrangement uses TRBV29-1 and TRBJ2-1; tentatively, D is TRBD2 (5 bases). The ends were cut back, 3 bases at V and 2 bases at J, with 11 bases in the middle. CDR3 length equals 14 residues. CDR1 is SQVTM, CDR2 ANQGSEA, per germline.

V gene TRBV20-1 combines with J gene TRBJ1-6; possible D gene TRBD1, 6 bases. Trimming cost V 6 bases and J 7 bases, with 16 bases left between them. Germline V gives CDR1 DFQATT, CDR2 SNEGSKA (reference sequence). This CDR3 comprises 14 residues. CDR3 bases: TGCAGTGCAAAGAGGGGGGGTCTCAATTCACCCCTCCACTTT. Translated: CSAKRGGLNSPLHF.

This clonotype was seen at least ten times. V and J are TRBV29-1 and TRBJ2-1, with D possibly being TRBD2 (6 bases). The CDR3 length is 11 residues. Trimming removed 5 bases at V and 7 bases at J, with 9 bases between. The V gene's germline CDR1 is SQVTM and CDR2 ANQGSEA. The CDR3 DNA sequence: TGCAGCGTTTGGGGAGGTAATGAGCAGTTCTTC. This codes for CSVWGGNEQFF.

This clonotype was seen at least ten times. V and J are TRBV6-1 and TRBJ1-1; D is undetermined. Trimming pared 8 bases from V and 1 base from J, leaving 11 bases between. CDR3 length: 13 amino acids. Looked up from germline, CDR1 is MNHNS and CDR2 is SASEGT. In DNA form, the CDR3 reads TGTGCCAGCGTGAGGGTCAGGAACACTGAAGCTTTCTTT. Translating gives CASVRVRNTEAFF.

This clonotype was observed a handful of times. The chain joins TRBV6-5 to TRBJ1-2; D is uncertain. Trimming stripped 5 bases from V and 2 bases from J, with 6 bases between. Germline assignment: CDR1 MNHEY and CDR2 SVGAGI. This CDR3 contains 12 residues. This CDR3 is CASSRDNYGYTF. The CDR3 bases are TGTGCCAGCAGTAGAGACAACTATGGCTACACCTTC.

Many counts were recorded for this clonotype. This rearrangement joins TRBV11-3 to TRBJ2-7; no reliable D call. V was shortened by 0 bases and J by 7 bases, with 16 bases between the two germline ends. This CDR3 contains 15 residues. CDR1 is SGHNT, CDR2 YENEEA, per germline. The CDR3 bases are TGTGCCAGCAGCTTAGATCCCCCCAGCATGGGAGAGCAGTACTTC. It codes for CASSLDPPSMGEQYF. Complete variable domain (other parts from reference TRBV11-3 and TRBJ2-7): EAGVVQSPRYKIIEKKQPVAFWCNPISGHNTLYWYLQNLGQGPELLIRYENEEAVDDSQLPKDRFSAERLKGVDSTLKIQPAELGDSAVYLCASSLDPPSMGEQYFGPGTRLTVT.

This chain links TRBV5-5 with TRBJ2-5, with 7 bases that match TRBD2. There are 14 residues in the CDR3. CDR1 and CDR2 (germline): SGHKS, YYEKEE (reference sequence). V shed 4 bases and J 4 bases; nucleotides not matched to a gene: 7. DNA for the CDR3: TGTGCCAGCAGCCGGGAGGTCGGGGCAGAGACCCAGTACTTC. This codes for CASSREVGAETQYF.

This clonotype was picked up many times. The rearrangement links TRBV18 to TRBJ1-1; no clear D. This CDR3 contains 13 residues. Deletions cut 2 bases from V and 0 bases from J, with 4 bases between. Germline-derived CDR1 and CDR2 are KGHSH and LQKENI. The CDR3 reads CASSPSVNTEAFF. CDR3 in DNA: TGTGCCAGCTCACCATCCGTGAACACTGAAGCTTTCTTT.

This clonotype showed up many times. This chain links TRBV27 with TRBJ2-1; no firm D call. CDR1 and CDR2 (germline): MNHEY, SMNVEV (reference sequence). The CDR3 length is 14 residues. V was clipped by 6 bases and J by 8 bases, with 17 bases between them. CDR3 residues: CASSTTQLADEQFF. As DNA, the CDR3 is TGTGCCAGCAGCACTACTCAGCTGGCGGATGAGCAGTTCTTC.

J is TRBJ1-4 and V is TRBV12-3 or TRBV12-4; no firm D call. The CDR3 has 17 amino acids. V lost 5 bases and J 8 bases, leaving 24 bases between the germline ends. The CDR3 region has the DNA TGTGCCAGCAGTACCACAGTGACCCTCCCTTTCGGGGAAAAACTGTTTTTT. Translating gives CASSTTVTLPFGEKLFF.

The V and J genes are TRBV25-1 and TRBJ2-7, with a possible D match to TRBD1 (6 bases). Germline assignment: CDR1 MGHDK and CDR2 SYGVNS. The CDR3 runs to 12 residues. V shed 6 bases and J shed 4 bases, with 10 bases lying between them. CDR3 amino acids: CASRTTGYEQYF. CDR3 nucleotide sequence: TGTGCCAGCAGGACCACAGGGTACGAGCAGTACTTC.

This clonotype appeared a few times. V usage is TRBV6-1 and J usage is TRBJ1-4; a weak D match, TRBD1 (5 bases). The CDR3 has 16 amino acids. Germline V gene sequence: CDR1 MNHNS, CDR2 SASEGT. The V gene lost 5 bases and the J gene lost 0 bases, with 13 bases spanning the gap. The CDR3, as DNA: TGTGCCAGCAGTCAAGTGGGGGAGTCAACTAATGAAAAACTGTTTTTT. Amino acid sequence: CASSQVGESTNEKLFF.

This clonotype has more than one count but fewer than ten. CDR3 DNA sequence: TGTGCCAGCAGCCAAGGTGCCGGGACAGGGGATGAAAAACTGTTTTTT. The encoded protein is CASSQGAGTGDEKLFF. The chain is built from TRBV3-1 and TRBJ1-4; 10 bases are a match to TRBD1. Trimming took 1 base from V and 6 from J; bases not matched to a gene: 5. The germline V gene encodes CDR1 LGHDT and CDR2 YNNKEL (reference sequence). This CDR3 comprises 16 residues. The full variable domain, in which reference TRBV3-1 and TRBJ1-4 provide the parts outside the CDR3, is DTAVSQTPKYLVTQMGNDKSIKCEQNLGHDTMYWYKQDSKKFLKIMFSYNNKELIINETVPNRFSPKSPDKAHLNLHINSLELGDSAVYFCASSQGAGTGDEKLFFGSGTQLSVL.

This chain uses TRBV30 with TRBJ2-2, with D unclear. This CDR3 region has 13 residues. The V gene lost 5 bases and the J gene lost 6 bases, with 13 bases spanning the gap. Germline V gene sequence: CDR1 GTSNPN, CDR2 SVGIG (reference sequence). In nucleotides, the CDR3 is TGTGCCTGGTGTCCCGTGGCGTCCGGGGAGCTGTTTTTT. It is translated as CAWCPVASGELFF.